This passage covers 20 T cell receptor beta chains from one sample sequenced in a study of blood T cells in healthy people across ages. A second 7 to 11 cycle PCR used barcoded and J-beta primers. TCRdb called the 5' RACE reads again in MiXCR, with one record for every CDR3 protein. In the table there are 600,000 to 1,000,000 distinct CDR3 sequences, roughly 60% of which are singletons. The sequencing input was blood. The receptor source for this set is a man aged 30-40 years in good health.

The chain links TRBV5-1 to TRBJ1-1; D not certain. The CDR3 length is 13 residues. Germline CDR1 SGHRS, CDR2 YFSETQ. V lost 5 bases and J 3 bases, leaving 11 bases between the germline ends. The chain's CDR3 is CASRPPAYTEAFF. CDR3 coding DNA: TGCGCCAGCAGACCTCCAGCGTACACTGAAGCTTTCTTT.

The chain combines TRBV20-1 with TRBJ2-4; 11 nucleotides align to TRBD1. The J segment lost 13 bases and the V segment lost 5 bases, leaving 13 bases of the junction unmatched. This CDR3 has 14 residues. CDR1 is DFQATT and CDR2 is SNEGSKA in the germline V gene (reference sequence). CDR3 loop: CSALSPGQGVEQYF. The CDR3 region has the DNA TGCAGTGCTTTATCCCCGGGACAGGGGGTTGAGCAGTACTTC.

The V and J genes are TRBV10-3 and TRBJ2-7; 7 nucleotides match TRBD2. J was trimmed by 2 bases and V by 6 bases; bases with no gene match: 4. This CDR3 has 13 amino acids. Germline loops: CDR1 ENHRY, CDR2 SYGVKD. The CDR3 spells CAIRQRETYEQYF. CDR3 sequence (DNA): TGTGCCATCAGGCAGCGGGAAACCTACGAGCAGTACTTC.

The chain combines TRBV18 with TRBJ1-6; TRBD1 matches 8 bases. Germline CDR1 is KGHSH and CDR2 is LQKENI. The trim removed 3 bases at V and 6 bases at J, leaving 4 bases unmatched. The CDR3 loop spans 15 amino acids. The CDR3 is CASSPRQGINSPLHF. The CDR3 DNA follows: TGTGCCAGCTCACCGCGACAGGGGATTAATTCACCCCTCCACTTT.

V gene TRBV7-2 combines with J gene TRBJ2-3; 10 nucleotides agree with TRBD2. The CDR3 sequence is 16 residues long. The V gene end was trimmed by 0 bases and the J gene end by 2 bases; junction bases not matched to a gene: 2. Germline V gene lookup returns CDR1 SGHTA and CDR2 FQGNSA. CDR3 nucleotide sequence: TGTGCCAGCAGCTTAGCTAGCGGGGGGAACACAGATACGCAGTATTTT. It translates to CASSLASGGNTDTQYF.

The chain carries TRBV15 and TRBJ2-1; D unclear. The V end lost 3 bases, the J end lost 0 bases, and 9 bases lay between the germline ends. This CDR3 comprises 15 residues. CDR1 is LNHNV, CDR2 YYDKDF, per germline (reference sequence). CDR3 nucleotide sequence: TGTGCCACCAGCAGTCGGATCGGCTCCTACAATGAGCAGTTCTTC. Protein sequence: CATSSRIGSYNEQFF.

This clonotype showed up just once. The chain links TRBV27 to TRBJ2-2; possibly TRBD1 for D (6 bases). Germline loops: CDR1 MNHEY, CDR2 SMNVEV (reference sequence). The V end lost 7 bases, the J end lost 3 bases, and 21 bases lay between the germline ends. The CDR3 contains 17 residues. CDR3 bases: TGTGCCAGCACCCAACCCGGGACAAGAAAAGACACCGGGGAGCTGTTTTTT. As protein: CASTQPGTRKDTGELFF.

This clonotype appeared a single time. The V gene is TRBV5-1, the J gene TRBJ2-1; D gene unclear. The CDR3 spans 15 residues. V was clipped by 3 bases and J by 1 base, with 11 bases between them. The germline CDR1 and CDR2 sequences are SGHRS and YFSETQ. CDR3 region: CASSSTGWSYNEQFF. CDR3 bases: TGCGCCAGCAGCTCCACCGGGTGGTCCTACAATGAGCAGTTCTTC.

This sequence joins TRBV2 and TRBJ2-7; D may be TRBD1 (6 bases). This CDR3 is built from 12 residues. CDR1 and CDR2 from the germline V gene are SNHLY and FYNNEI. Trimming took off 8 bases at V and 3 bases at J, with 11 bases between the two ends. The CDR3 bases are TGTGCCAGCGTGGGACATAACTACGAGCAGTACTTC. Its protein is CASVGHNYEQYF.

The CDR3 sequence is CAWNPGVETQYF. CDR3 sequence (DNA): TGTGCCTGGAACCCCGGCGTGGAGACCCAGTACTTC. The rearrangement uses TRBV30 and TRBJ2-5; no firm D call. Germline values: CDR1 GTSNPN, CDR2 SVGIG (reference sequence). Trimming stripped 4 bases from V and 5 bases from J, with 11 bases between. The CDR3 runs to 12 residues.

The CDR3 DNA sequence: TGTGCCAGCAGTGAAGCTGGGGACAGAGCGGATGGCTACACCTTC. Translation: CASSEAGDRADGYTF. V usage is TRBV6-1 and J usage is TRBJ1-2; 7 bases agree with TRBD1. The CDR3 runs 15 residues. V lost 0 bases and J lost 6; bases outside the gene matches: 7. Germline V lookup: CDR1 MNHNS, CDR2 SASEGT.

The chain carries TRBV24-1 and TRBJ2-1; D is perhaps TRBD1 (6 bases). Looked up from germline, CDR1 is KGHDR and CDR2 is SFDVKD. V shed 4 bases and J shed 8 bases, with 11 bases lying between them. The CDR3 contains 13 residues. The CDR3 region is CATSEHRDDEQFF. The DNA of the CDR3 is TGTGCCACCAGTGAGCACAGGGACGATGAGCAGTTCTTC.

The chain couples TRBV20-1 to TRBJ2-1; tentatively, D is TRBD2 (6 bases). V was shortened by 3 bases and J by 8 bases, with 8 bases between the two germline ends. From germline, CDR1 is DFQATT and CDR2 SNEGSKA (reference sequence). The CDR3 is made up of 11 amino acids. CDR3 protein: CSASWGDEQFF. The CDR3 DNA reads TGCAGTGCTAGTTGGGGGGATGAGCAGTTCTTC.

This clonotype came up once. The rearrangement joins TRBV5-1 to TRBJ2-4, with D perhaps matching TRBD1 or TRBD2 (5 bases each). The end of the DNA is better explained by TRBJ2-7, so the J call may be wrong. CDR1 is SGHRS, CDR2 YFSETQ, per germline. The CDR3 extends over 13 amino acids. CDR3 nucleotides: TGCGCCAGCAGCCGGGACCCCTCGGGCGAGCAGTACTTC. Translation gives CASSRDPSGEQYF.

In this sample, this clonotype turned up a few times. A much larger clonotype is one base distant, so this may be a read error. V gene TRBV6-6 combines with J gene TRBJ2-3; D remains unclear. The CDR3 is made up of 15 amino acids. Trimming cost V 0 bases and J 4 bases, with 11 bases left between them. Germline loops: CDR1 MNHNY, CDR2 SVGAGI (reference sequence). This CDR3 reads CASSYSRTGADTQYF. The CDR3 DNA is TGTGCCAGCAGTTACTCCCGTACTGGAGCAGATACGCAGTATTTT.

This clonotype has only a few counts. The chain carries TRBV11-2 and TRBJ1-6; no firm D call. V lost 1 base and J 6 bases, leaving 7 bases between the germline ends. The V gene's germline CDR1 is SGHAT and CDR2 FQNNGV. This CDR3 contains 14 residues. The chain's CDR3 is CASSLAYSNSPLHF. DNA for the CDR3: TGTGCCAGCAGCTTAGCGTACTCTAATTCACCCCTCCACTTT. Full variable domain (rest looked up from reference TRBV11-2 and TRBJ1-6): EAGVAQSPRYKIIEKRQSVAFWCNPISGHATLYWYQQILGQGPKLLIQFQNNGVVDDSQLPKDRFSAERLKGVDSTLKIQPAKLEDSAVYLCASSLAYSNSPLHFGNGTRLTVT.

This clonotype was seen a single time. The V gene is TRBV14, the J gene TRBJ2-2; D call uncertain. This CDR3 region has 14 residues. Germline V gene sequence: CDR1 SGHDN, CDR2 FVKESK. Deletions cut 4 bases from V and 3 bases from J, with 9 bases between. In nucleotides, the CDR3 is TGTGCCAGCAGCCTACTCAGCTACACCGGGGAGCTGTTTTTT. Protein: CASSLLSYTGELFF.

The chain joins TRBV6-1 to TRBJ2-1, with 9 bases identical to TRBD1. V shed 2 bases, J shed 12 bases, and the junction held 2 bases outside the gene matches. The CDR3 has 12 residues. Per germline, CDR1 MNHNS and CDR2 SASEGT. CDR3 amino acids: CASSETGGLQFF. CDR3 bases: TGTGCCAGCAGTGAAACAGGGGGCTTGCAGTTCTTC.

The table lists this clonotype with a count of one. The chain uses TRBV3-1 and TRBJ1-2, with 9 nucleotides matching TRBD1. The germline CDR1 and CDR2 sequences are LGHDT and YNNKEL (reference sequence). J was trimmed by 5 bases and V by 3 bases; bases with no gene match: 1. The CDR3 has 13 amino acids. The DNA of the CDR3 is TGTGCCAGCAGCCACGGGACAGGGTATGGCTACACCTTC. The encoded protein is CASSHGTGYGYTF.

In this sample, this clonotype turned up once. The CDR3 DNA reads as TGTGCCAGTGCGATCTCGTCTACTAGCGGACAGGAGACCCAGTACTTC. Its protein product is CASAISSTSGQETQYF. This sequence joins TRBV2 and TRBJ2-7; TRBD2 matches 8 bases. The J call is in doubt because the DNA end fits TRBJ2-5 better. Germline CDR1 reads SNHLY; CDR2 reads FYNNEI. CDR3 size: 16 residues.